The rows below give T cell receptor beta chains drawn from one sample of a study of T cells after yellow fever vaccination. In TCRdb, the 5' RACE reads were re-called with MiXCR into one record per CDR3 protein. Here the sample spans about 360,000 distinct CDR3 sequences, around 6.5% being singletons. The sequences come from PBMCs, collected 5 days after the yellow fever booster vaccination. These receptors were collected from a man aged 25-40 years who received the YFV17D yellow fever vaccine. Each CDR3 is given with its conserved first and last residue. The order of the fields is D gene, V gene, clone size, J gene, CDR3 protein, CDR3 DNA. D genes are given only for firm matches. Only part of the rows carry a size: once, few, many, or a class if the clone is expanded.

NA	TRBV21-1	few	TRBJ2-1	CASSNGHKTAGVLREQFF	TGTGCCAGCAGCAATGGTCATAAAACAGCGGGAGTGTTACGTGAGCAGTTCTTC
NA	TRBV18	NA	TRBJ1-2	CASSPASEGFSGYTF	TGTGCCAGCTCACCAGCTAGTGAGGGTTTTTCTGGCTACACCTTC
NA	TRBV7-9	NA	TRBJ2-1	CASSSEYNEQFF	TGTGCCAGCAGCTCCGAATACAATGAGCAGTTCTTC
TRBD1	TRBV5-1	NA	TRBJ2-2	CASSLNQGQGTTVELFF	TGCGCCAGCAGCTTGAACCAGGGACAGGGTACCACCGTGGAGCTGTTTTTT
TRBD1	TRBV18	NA	TRBJ1-4	CASSRDRVGLDEKLFF	TGTGCCAGCTCACGGGACAGGGTTGGCCTTGACGAAAAACTGTTTTTT
NA	TRBV5-1	few	TRBJ2-3	CASSLRNEVGTDTQYF	TGCGCCAGCAGCTTACGTAATGAGGTTGGCACAGATACGCAGTATTTT
NA	TRBV19	few	TRBJ2-5	CASSPVPGPGTQYF	TGTGCCAGTAGTCCGGTCCCAGGCCCGGGGACCCAGTACTTC
NA	TRBV7-9	many	TRBJ2-1	CASSIDRYNEQFF	TGTGCCAGCAGCATCGACCGCTACAATGAGCAGTTCTTC
TRBD2	TRBV7-6	few	TRBJ2-7	CASSLAAGVTYEQYF	TGTGCCAGCAGCTTAGCAGCGGGAGTTACCTACGAGCAGTACTTC
TRBD1	TRBV7-2	many	TRBJ2-7	CASSQGTGVPYEQYF	TGTGCCAGCAGCCAGGGGACAGGGGTCCCCTACGAGCAGTACTTC
TRBD2	TRBV19	many	TRBJ2-7	CASAPSGTNYEQYF	TGTGCCAGTGCCCCTAGCGGGACAAACTACGAGCAGTACTTC
NA	TRBV7-2	many	TRBJ2-4	CASSLAQGNIQYF	TGTGCCAGCAGCTTAGCGCAGGGAAACATTCAGTACTTC
TRBD1	TRBV20-1	many	TRBJ2-3	CSAGQGGTDTQYF	TGCAGTGCTGGACAGGGAGGTACAGATACGCAGTATTTT
TRBD2	TRBV29-1	few	TRBJ2-3	CSVDTFGGGADTQYF	TGCAGCGTTGATACGTTCGGGGGGGGCGCAGATACGCAGTATTTT
TRBD2	TRBV6-5	NA	TRBJ2-7	CASSTRLAYDEQYF	TGTGCCAGCAGTACCCGACTAGCCTACGACGAGCAGTACTTC
TRBD2	TRBV28	few	TRBJ2-3	CASSSASGLAVGTDTQYF	TGTGCCAGCAGTTCAGCATCGGGACTAGCGGTGGGTACAGATACGCAGTATTTT
NA	TRBV6-2/TRBV6-3	NA	TRBJ2-5	CASRGVQSQETQYF	TGTGCCAGCAGGGGGGTCCAAAGCCAAGAGACCCAGTACTTC
TRBD1	TRBV20-1	many	TRBJ1-1	CSATTGVSNTEAFF	TGCAGTGCTACTACAGGGGTGTCGAACACTGAAGCTTTCTTT
TRBD2	TRBV27	few	TRBJ2-7	CASSFLVPRGSYEQYF	TGTGCCAGCAGTTTCCTCGTGCCGCGGGGGTCCTACGAGCAGTACTTC
TRBD1	TRBV5-6	NA	TRBJ2-7	CASSPGFLDRGFDEQYF	TGTGCCAGCAGCCCAGGATTTTTGGACAGGGGGTTCGACGAGCAGTACTTC
NA	TRBV5-5	NA	TRBJ2-7	CASSLGAILAQPIEQYF	TGTGCCAGCAGCTTGGGGGCGATCCTAGCGCAGCCTATAGAGCAGTACTTC
NA	TRBV7-8	NA	TRBJ2-2	CASSPGDHLTGELFF	TGTGCCAGCAGCCCGGGCGACCACTTAACCGGGGAGCTGTTTTTT
NA	TRBV7-2	few	TRBJ1-2	CASRPGGSNYGYTF	TGTGCCAGCAGGCCAGGAGGATCTAACTATGGCTACACCTTC
NA	TRBV6-5	many	TRBJ2-1	CASSYYIEGEQFF	TGTGCCAGCAGTTACTACATAGAGGGTGAGCAGTTCTTC
TRBD1	TRBV12-5	NA	TRBJ2-7	CASGPGQGWYEQYF	TGTGCTAGTGGACCGGGACAGGGGTGGTACGAGCAGTACTTC
NA	TRBV6-5	many	TRBJ2-5	CASSYTSTGQETQYF	TGTGCCAGCAGTTATACTAGCACGGGACAAGAGACCCAGTACTTC
TRBD2	TRBV11-2	many	TRBJ2-2	CASSLEAGSPGELFF	TGTGCCAGCAGCTTAGAAGCGGGGAGCCCCGGGGAGCTGTTTTTT
TRBD1	TRBV5-1	few	TRBJ2-2	CASSFGQGPNTGELFF	TGCGCCAGCAGCTTTGGACAGGGCCCGAACACCGGGGAGCTGTTTTTT
TRBD2	TRBV6-5	many	TRBJ2-1	CASSYGGRGLGQFF	TGTGCCAGCAGTTACGGCGGGAGGGGGTTGGGGCAGTTCTTC
NA	TRBV5-1	many	TRBJ2-1	CASSVRVASSYNEQFF	TGCGCCAGCAGCGTGCGGGTCGCTAGCTCCTACAATGAGCAGTTCTTC
TRBD1	TRBV5-1	many	TRBJ2-1	CASSLAGDRSNEQFF	TGCGCCAGCAGCTTGGCCGGGGACAGGAGCAATGAGCAGTTCTTC
TRBD2	TRBV20-1	few	TRBJ2-1	CSASPLAVRYNEQFF	TGCAGTGCTAGCCCTCTAGCGGTACGATACAATGAGCAGTTCTTC
NA	TRBV14	NA	TRBJ2-7	CASSQPGPPYEQYF	TGTGCCAGCAGCCAACCGGGACCTCCTTACGAGCAGTACTTC
TRBD2	TRBV18	many	TRBJ2-1	CASSPLSGTYNEQFF	TGTGCCAGCTCACCACTCAGCGGGACCTACAATGAGCAGTTCTTC
NA	TRBV12-3/TRBV12-4	NA	TRBJ2-7	CASRAWGGYERYF	TGTGCCAGCAGAGCTTGGGGCGGTTACGAGCGGTACTTC
NA	TRBV2	NA	TRBJ2-7	CASSEGRQSFYEQYF	TGTGCCAGCAGTGAAGGGAGACAGAGCTTCTACGAGCAGTACTTC
TRBD1	TRBV11-1	NA	TRBJ2-2	CASNPTGGDTGELFF	TGTGCCAGCAACCCAACAGGGGGTGACACCGGGGAGCTGTTTTTT
NA	TRBV9	few	TRBJ2-7	CASSVAAGYSYEQYF	TGTGCCAGCAGCGTAGCGGCGGGATACTCCTACGAGCAGTACTTC
TRBD1	TRBV7-2	few	TRBJ2-7	CASSTRQGFYEQYF	TGTGCCAGCAGCACCCGACAGGGCTTCTACGAGCAGTACTTC
TRBD2	TRBV20-1	many	TRBJ2-1	CSELAGGLSYNEQFF	TGCAGTGAACTAGCGGGAGGCCTCTCCTACAATGAGCAGTTCTTC
TRBD2	TRBV5-1	NA	TRBJ2-2	CASSQSTSGSVTGELFF	TGCGCCAGCAGCCAAAGCACTAGCGGGAGTGTGACCGGGGAGCTGTTTTTT
NA	TRBV2	many	TRBJ2-5	CASSPPETQYF	TGTGCCAGCAGCCCTCCAGAGACCCAGTACTTC
TRBD1	TRBV6-1	many	TRBJ2-7	CASSVGQASYEQYF	TGTGCCAGCAGTGTGGGACAGGCCTCCTACGAGCAGTACTTC
NA	TRBV7-2	few	TRBJ2-3	CASSLWVDTQYF	TGTGCCAGCAGCTTATGGGTAGATACGCAGTATTTT
NA	TRBV28	few	TRBJ2-7	CASSLRPSVHYEQYF	TGTGCCAGCAGTTTAAGACCATCCGTCCACTACGAGCAGTACTTC
TRBD2	TRBV29-1	NA	TRBJ2-6	CSVQLVAGGNSGANVLTF	TGCAGCGTTCAACTCGTAGCGGGAGGTAACTCTGGGGCCAACGTCCTGACTTTC
NA	TRBV3-1	few	TRBJ2-1	CASSQVPREQFF	TGTGCCAGCAGCCAAGTTCCCCGGGAGCAGTTCTTC
TRBD2	TRBV12-3/TRBV12-4	many	TRBJ2-5	CASSVAGGLETQYF	TGTGCCAGCAGTGTAGCGGGGGGCTTGGAGACCCAGTACTTC
TRBD2	TRBV7-2	few	TRBJ2-2	CASSLPAGGSGELFF	TGTGCCAGCAGCTTGCCTGCGGGAGGGTCCGGGGAGCTGTTTTTT
NA	TRBV6-2/TRBV6-3	few	TRBJ2-7	CASSYWRTHGTYEQYF	TGTGCCAGCAGTTATTGGAGAACCCACGGGACCTACGAGCAGTACTTC
NA	TRBV10-3	many	TRBJ2-3	CAITDGGQTDTQYF	TGTGCCATCACTGACGGGGGGCAGACAGATACGCAGTATTTT
TRBD1	TRBV18	NA	TRBJ2-5	CASSPAGTGGLGETQYF	TGTGCCAGCTCACCAGCCGGGACAGGAGGTCTCGGGGAGACCCAGTACTTC
TRBD2	TRBV27	few	TRBJ2-1	CATQVAGGYNEQFF	TGTGCCACTCAGGTGGCGGGAGGGTACAATGAGCAGTTCTTC